This T cell receptor (beta chain) is drawn from a study of T cells in Graves' hyperthyroidism and ophthalmopathy. This clonotype was detected ten times or more. Antigen unknown. Trimming cost V 4 bases and J 0 bases, with 7 bases left between them. There are 14 residues in the CDR3. RNA transcripts provided the source from which TCR beta CDR3 regions were amplified. Using the HTBI primer set, a first-round RT-PCR was run on the TCR CDR3. One entry per CDR3 protein results from TCRdb running MiXCR on the multiplex PCR reads. The sample holds hundreds of thousands of distinct CDR3 sequences, roughly a sixth seen once. A sample of blood taken at first hyperthyroidism diagnosis preceded any ophthalmopathy symptoms. The PBMCs studied were ones that came from 9 to 10 ml fresh peripheral blood. General study results and limits: Among clonotypes expanded in thyroid above 0.001, most were also found in blood.

This clonotype was obtained from a woman aged 50 to 65 with Graves' hyperthyroidism that later progressed to Graves' ophthalmopathy. The V call is TRBV12-3 or TRBV12-4, the J call TRBJ1-5; possibly TRBD1 for D (6 bases). Sequenced sample: blood. The CDR3 nucleotides are TGTGCCAGCAGTTGGACAGCTAGCAATCAGCCCCAGCATTTT. Protein product: CASSWTASNQPQHF.